The 26 T cell receptor beta chains below come from one sample, sequenced in a study of shared clonotypes between healthy human individuals. Clones were read by immunoSEQ multiplex PCR, and TCRdb kept only the in-frame ones, dropping some. The table lists over 2 million clones, roughly 90% of them singletons. Material: naive CD4+ T cells from PBMCs. The subset was: CD45RA+ positively selected. All receptors derive from a man aged 18 to 29 in good health. Some clones in this sample may be carry-over from other donors' samples.

The chain links TRBV28 to TRBJ1-2, with D possibly TRBD1 on 6 matching bases. Germline CDR1 MDHEN, CDR2 SYDVKM. The V end lost 3 bases, the J end lost 4 bases, and 18 bases lay between the germline ends. The CDR3 runs 16 residues. CDR3 DNA sequence: TGTGCCAGCAGTTTCCGTTTGGTACAGGGCCTCTATGGCTACACCTTC. Amino acids: CASSFRLVQGLYGYTF.

The count of this clone is one. The CDR3 DNA follows: TGTGCCACCAGCAGAGAAACCCAGTACGAGCAGTACTTC. It translates to CATSRETQYEQYF. The chain recombines TRBV15 with TRBJ2-7; D is uncertain. Trimming pared 0 bases from V and 4 bases from J, leaving 7 bases between. Germline CDR1 LNHNV, CDR2 YYDKDF (reference sequence). The CDR3 length is 13 residues.

The chain uses TRBV5-6 and TRBJ2-1; 7 nucleotides line up with TRBD1. CDR3 length: 18 residues. Per the germline V gene, CDR1 is SGHDT and CDR2 is YYEEEE. J was trimmed by 0 bases and V by 3 bases; bases with no gene match: 12. The CDR3 DNA reads as TGTGCCAGCAGCTCACTCACTACAGGGGAGAGCTCCTACAATGAGCAGTTCTTC. Its translation: CASSSLTTGESSYNEQFF.

The rearrangement uses TRBV6-1 and TRBJ1-2; D might be TRBD1 (6 bases). V was pared by 0 bases and J by 4 bases, with 15 bases between. Germline CDR1 MNHNS, CDR2 SASEGT. The length of the CDR3 is 16 residues. The CDR3 coding sequence is TGTGCCAGCAGTGAAGCGGTTTTTGGGGGCGGCTATGGCTACACCTTC. Amino acid sequence: CASSEAVFGGGYGYTF.

The chain recombines TRBV6-5 with TRBJ2-7; D might be TRBD1 or TRBD2, each matching 5 bases. Trimming took off 6 bases at V and 8 bases at J, with 17 bases between the two ends. Germline CDR1 reads MNHEY; CDR2 reads SVGAGI. The CDR3 extends over 13 amino acids. This CDR3 is CASSQAPRGKQYF. The DNA of the CDR3 is TGTGCCAGCAGCCAGGCCCCCCGGGGCAAGCAGTACTTC.

The chain is built from TRBV11-3 and TRBJ2-1; 11 positions agree with TRBD2. The J segment lost 7 bases and the V segment lost 4 bases, leaving 6 bases of the junction unmatched. Germline V CDR1 and CDR2: SGHNT, YENEEA. CDR3 length: 15 amino acids. This CDR3 is CASSSLAGVGNEQFF. CDR3 DNA: TGTGCCAGCAGCTCACTAGCGGGAGTTGGGAATGAGCAGTTCTTC.

The chain recombines TRBV6-5 with TRBJ1-3; 8 bases are shared with TRBD1. This CDR3 has 16 amino acids. Losses at the gene ends were 0 bases for V and 2 bases for J; bases not matched to a gene: 3. The germline V gene has CDR1 MNHEY and CDR2 SVGAGI. CDR3 DNA: TGTGCCAGCAGTTACTCGGGACAGGCAGCTGGAAACACCATATATTTT. Protein product: CASSYSGQAAGNTIYF.

The CDR3 loop is CASSRGGQSTEAFF. In nucleotides, the CDR3 is TGTGCCAGCAGCCGGGGGGGACAGAGCACTGAAGCTTTCTTT. The J gene is TRBJ1-1, the V gene TRBV7-3; 7 bases fit TRBD1. The germline V gene has CDR1 SGHTA and CDR2 FQGTGA. The trim removed 5 bases at V and 4 bases at J, leaving 7 bases unmatched. The CDR3 runs to 14 residues.

Concerning this clone: Other DNA sequences in this sample translate to the same CDR3. J is TRBJ2-1 and V is TRBV5-1; D remains unclear. V was clipped by 0 bases and J by 0 bases, with 7 bases between them. The germline CDR1 and CDR2 sequences are SGHRS and YFSETQ. This CDR3 has 15 residues. The CDR3 is CASSLARSSYNEQFF. The CDR3 region has the DNA TGCGCCAGCAGCTTGGCTCGGAGCTCCTACAATGAGCAGTTCTTC.

The J gene is TRBJ2-7, the V gene TRBV25-1, with 8 bases lining up with TRBD2. Per the germline V gene, CDR1 is MGHDK and CDR2 is SYGVNS. The CDR3 runs to 14 residues. With 3 bases clipped from V and 3 bases from J, the junction kept 4 bases outside the gene matches. The CDR3 DNA reads as TGTGCCAGCAGTGATTCGAGCGGGAGCTACGAGCAGTACTTC. Translating gives CASSDSSGSYEQYF.

The V call is TRBV9, the J call TRBJ1-1; weak D call: TRBD1 (5 bases). The V end lost 1 base, the J end lost 4 bases, and 17 bases lay between the germline ends. Germline CDR1 SGDLS, CDR2 YYNGEE. The CDR3 totals 16 residues. The CDR3 DNA reads TGTGCCAGCAGCGTATCGGCAGGGATAAGTGGCACTGAAGCTTTCTTT. Encoded protein: CASSVSAGISGTEAFF.

The genes are TRBV2 and TRBJ2-2; D not certain. The CDR3 loop spans 14 amino acids. Trimming left V 2 bases short and J 6 bases short, with 10 bases between. The germline V gene has CDR1 SNHLY and CDR2 FYNNEI. The DNA for the CDR3 is TGTGCCAGCAGTGAATTATGGTCTCCCGGGGAGCTGTTTTTT. Translating it yields CASSELWSPGELFF.

This chain connects TRBV7-2 to TRBJ1-2; tentatively, D is TRBD1 (6 bases). The V gene lost 5 bases and the J gene lost 1 base, with 14 bases spanning the gap. This CDR3 spans 15 amino acids. The germline CDR1 and CDR2 sequences are SGHTA and FQGNSA. The chain's CDR3 is CASSLRTVSNYGYTF. In DNA form, the CDR3 reads TGTGCCAGCAGCCTCCGGACAGTCAGTAACTATGGCTACACCTTC.

The chain joins TRBV19 to TRBJ2-7, with D perhaps TRBD2 (6 bases). The germline V and J ends were trimmed by 5 bases and 5 bases, with 19 bases remaining between them. The CDR3 is 15 residues long. Germline CDR1 reads LNHDA; CDR2 reads SQIVND (reference sequence). The CDR3 region is CASSPPAGGGHEQYF. The CDR3 bases are TGTGCCAGTAGTCCCCCTGCCGGGGGAGGCCACGAGCAGTACTTC.

Details on this clone: The DNA is omitted, as the CDR3 cannot be located on it reliably, and the CDR3 follows TCRdb's listing. V is TRBV6-6 and J is TRBJ2-1; the DNA was not compared with TRBD1, the D call given in the table. The CDR3 comprises 14 residues, both ends counted. Per germline, CDR1 MNHNY and CDR2 SVGAGI (reference sequence). The CDR3 sequence: CASILDRNYNEQFF.

V is TRBV5-8 and J is TRBJ1-1; TRBD1 is a possible D gene (5 bases). V gave up 4 bases and J gave up 1 base, with 14 bases separating them. The CDR3 contains 15 residues. Germline loops: CDR1 SGHTS, CDR2 YDEGEE. CDR3: CASSLGHGGNTEAFF. The CDR3 bases are TGTGCCAGCAGCCTAGGACACGGAGGGAACACTGAAGCTTTCTTT.

The V gene is TRBV5-1, the J gene TRBJ2-7, with D perhaps TRBD2 (5 bases). CDR3 size: 12 residues. V lost 1 base to trimming and J lost 7 bases, with 9 bases between them. The germline CDR1 and CDR2 sequences are SGHRS and YFSETQ. DNA of the CDR3: TGCGCCAGCAGCTTGATGGGGAGAGAGCAGTACTTC. This encodes CASSLMGREQYF. Full variable domain (rest looked up from reference TRBV5-1 and TRBJ2-7): KAGVTQTPRYLIKTRGQQVTLSCSPISGHRSVSWYQQTPGQGLQFLFEYFSETQRNKGNFPGRFSGRQFSNSRSEMNVSTLELGDSALYLCASSLMGREQYFGPGTRLTVT.

The chain has TRBV12-1 and TRBJ2-6; TRBD1 is the table's D call and was not checked against the DNA. TRBV12-1 corresponds to a pseudogene. The CDR3 extends over 18 amino acids. The CDR3 here is CASSRSHVGQSRANVLTF. DNA for the CDR3: TGTGCCAGCAGCAGAAGTCATGTAGGACAAAGTCGGGCCAACGTCCTGACTTTC.

The chain links TRBV28 to TRBJ2-7; the match to TRBD1 covers 10 bases. Germline trimming cut 5 bases from V and 8 bases from J; bases unmatched to any gene: 6. Germline V gene lookup returns CDR1 MDHEN and CDR2 SYDVKM. The CDR3 runs 13 residues. This chain's CDR3 is CASSTRDRGKQYF. The CDR3 nucleotides read TGTGCCAGCAGTACCCGGGACAGGGGTAAGCAGTACTTC.

The chain has TRBV27 and TRBJ2-5, with D perhaps TRBD2 (6 bases). With 5 bases removed from V and 5 bases from J, the gap between germline ends came to 21 bases. CDR3 size: 16 residues. The germline V gene has CDR1 MNHEY and CDR2 SMNVEV (reference sequence). CDR3 bases: TGTGCCAGCAGTCGAATTAGGAGGGGTAGAATTGAGACCCAGTACTTC. Its translation is CASSRIRRGRIETQYF.

The gene calls are TRBV28 and TRBJ2-5, with D maybe TRBD1 (6 bases). V dropped 7 bases and J dropped 6 bases, with 15 bases sitting between them. CDR3 length equals 13 residues. The germline V gene has CDR1 MDHEN and CDR2 SYDVKM. In DNA, the CDR3 is TGTGCCAGCACCTTAGGGGGTTGGCAGACCCAGTACTTC. As protein: CASTLGGWQTQYF.

The chain couples TRBV5-6 to TRBJ2-7; unclear D gene. The CDR3 runs to 13 residues. V dropped 2 bases and J dropped 2 bases, with 8 bases sitting between them. Germline CDR1 is SGHDT and CDR2 is YYEEEE. The CDR3 protein is CASSFWGPYEQYF. For the CDR3, the DNA is TGTGCCAGCAGCTTCTGGGGTCCCTACGAGCAGTACTTC.

This clone was picked up one time. The chain is built from TRBV4-3 and TRBJ2-7; D is perhaps TRBD1 (5 bases). The germline CDR1 and CDR2 sequences are LGHNA and YSLEER. The germline V and J ends were trimmed by 1 base and 3 bases, with 13 bases remaining between them. The CDR3 spans 15 residues. The CDR3 protein is CASSQGPAGNYEQYF. For the CDR3, the DNA is TGCGCCAGCAGCCAAGGGCCGGCAGGGAACTACGAGCAGTACTTC.

The genes are TRBV18 and TRBJ2-5; no reliable D call. Germline V gives CDR1 KGHSH, CDR2 LQKENI. V shed 4 bases and J shed 2 bases, with 8 bases lying between them. The CDR3 runs 13 residues. The CDR3: CASSRAVQETQYF. The CDR3 DNA sequence: TGTGCCAGCTCACGGGCAGTGCAAGAGACCCAGTACTTC.

The V and J genes are TRBV19 and TRBJ2-7; a possible D gene is TRBD1 (5 bases). V lost 2 bases, J lost 0 bases, and 14 bases lay in between. Germline loops: CDR1 LNHDA, CDR2 SQIVND (reference sequence). This CDR3 contains 16 residues. CDR3 sequence (DNA): TGTGCCAGTAGTATAAGGGGCGTTGGCCGCTCCTACGAGCAGTACTTC. Translation gives CASSIRGVGRSYEQYF.

The chain has TRBV18 and TRBJ1-5; tentatively, D is TRBD1 (6 bases). CDR3 length equals 15 residues. The germline V and J ends were trimmed by 0 bases and 6 bases, with 12 bases remaining between them. Germline CDR1 reads KGHSH; CDR2 reads LQKENI. The DNA of the CDR3 is TGTGCCAGCTCACCACCGGGACAAGAAGGTCAGCCCCAGCATTTT. Its protein is CASSPPGQEGQPQHF.